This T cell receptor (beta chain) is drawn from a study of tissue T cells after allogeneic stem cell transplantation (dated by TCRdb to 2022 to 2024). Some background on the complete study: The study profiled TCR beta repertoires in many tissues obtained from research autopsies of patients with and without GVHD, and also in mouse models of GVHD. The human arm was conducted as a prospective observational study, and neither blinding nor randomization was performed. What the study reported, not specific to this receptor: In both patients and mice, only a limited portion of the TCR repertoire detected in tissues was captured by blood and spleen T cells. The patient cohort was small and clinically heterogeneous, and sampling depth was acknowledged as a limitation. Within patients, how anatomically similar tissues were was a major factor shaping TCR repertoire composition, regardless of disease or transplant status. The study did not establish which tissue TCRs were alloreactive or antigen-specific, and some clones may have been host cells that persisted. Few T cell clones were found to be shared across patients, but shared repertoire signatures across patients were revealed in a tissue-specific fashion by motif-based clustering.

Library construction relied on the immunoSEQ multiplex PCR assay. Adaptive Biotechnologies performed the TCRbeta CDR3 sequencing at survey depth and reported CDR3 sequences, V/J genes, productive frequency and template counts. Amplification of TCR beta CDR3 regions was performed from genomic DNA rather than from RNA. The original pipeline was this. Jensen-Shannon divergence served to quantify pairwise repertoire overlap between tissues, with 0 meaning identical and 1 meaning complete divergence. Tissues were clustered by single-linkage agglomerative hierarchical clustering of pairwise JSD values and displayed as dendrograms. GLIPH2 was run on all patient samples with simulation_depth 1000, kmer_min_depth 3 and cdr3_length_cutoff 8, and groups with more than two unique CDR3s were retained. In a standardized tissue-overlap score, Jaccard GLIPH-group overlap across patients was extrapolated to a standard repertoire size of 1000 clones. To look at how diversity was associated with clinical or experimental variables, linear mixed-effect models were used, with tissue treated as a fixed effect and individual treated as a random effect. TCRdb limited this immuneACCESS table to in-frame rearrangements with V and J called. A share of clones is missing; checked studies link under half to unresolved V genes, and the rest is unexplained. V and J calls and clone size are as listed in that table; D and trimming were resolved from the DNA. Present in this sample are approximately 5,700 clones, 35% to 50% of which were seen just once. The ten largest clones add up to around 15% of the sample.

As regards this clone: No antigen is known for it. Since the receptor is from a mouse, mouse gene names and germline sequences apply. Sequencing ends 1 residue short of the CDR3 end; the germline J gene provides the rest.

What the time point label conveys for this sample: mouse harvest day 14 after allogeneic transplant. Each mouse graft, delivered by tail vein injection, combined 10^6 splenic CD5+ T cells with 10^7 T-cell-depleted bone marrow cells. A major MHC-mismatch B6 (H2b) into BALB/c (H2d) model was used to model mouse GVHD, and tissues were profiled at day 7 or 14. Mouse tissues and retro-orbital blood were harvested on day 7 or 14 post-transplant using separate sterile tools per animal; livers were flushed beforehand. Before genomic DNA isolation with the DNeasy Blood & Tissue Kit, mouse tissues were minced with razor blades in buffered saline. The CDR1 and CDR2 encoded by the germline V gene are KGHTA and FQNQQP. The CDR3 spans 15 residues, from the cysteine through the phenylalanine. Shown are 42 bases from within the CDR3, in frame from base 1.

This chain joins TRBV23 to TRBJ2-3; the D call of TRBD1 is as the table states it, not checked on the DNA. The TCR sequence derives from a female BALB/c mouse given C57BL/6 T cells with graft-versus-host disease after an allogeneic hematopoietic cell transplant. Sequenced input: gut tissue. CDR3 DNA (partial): TGCTCCAGCAGTCAAGGGACAGGGGGCGCAGAAACGCTGTAT. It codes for CSSSQGTGGAETLY. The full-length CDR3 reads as CSSSQGTGGAETLYF.